Following are 6 T cell receptor beta chains from one sample sequenced in a study of blood T cell repertoires in COVID-19. Sequencing was performed with immunoSEQ multiplex PCR; in TCRdb, only in-frame clones are kept and a portion is missing. The sample has 210,000 or so clones, less than 90% seen once. The sequenced sample was peripheral blood. The receptors here all came from a woman aged 50 to 60 with acute or convalescent COVID-19.

The rearrangement uses TRBV10-2 and TRBJ2-6; D not certain. From germline, CDR1 is WSHSY and CDR2 SAAADI. The length of the CDR3 is 15 residues. The V end was cut by 1 base, the J end by 1 base, with 5 bases between. CDR3 loop: CASSEFRSGANVLTF. The CDR3 region has the DNA TGCGCCAGCAGTGAGTTCCGTTCTGGGGCCAACGTCCTGACTTTC.

In its sample, this clone is medium-sized (0.01 to 0.1%). J is TRBJ1-6 and V is TRBV6-2 or TRBV6-3; 9 bases are shared with TRBD1. V dropped 5 bases and J dropped 5; count of bases not matched to a gene: 1. In germline, CDR1 is MNHEY, CDR2 SVGEGT. The CDR3 has 14 residues. The CDR3: CASSTGGDNSPLHF. DNA of the CDR3: TGTGCCAGCAGTACAGGGGGCGATAATTCACCCCTCCACTTT.

In this sample, this clone turned up a few times. This chain links TRBV11-3 with TRBJ2-5, with a possible D match to TRBD1 (6 bases). Trimming pared 1 base from V and 1 base from J, leaving 10 bases between. This CDR3 has 15 amino acids. CDR1 is SGHNT, CDR2 YENEEA, per germline. The chain's CDR3 is CASSLARTAQETQYF. The CDR3 DNA follows: TGTGCCAGCAGCTTAGCGCGGACAGCCCAAGAGACCCAGTACTTC.

This chain uses TRBV24-1 with TRBJ1-5; tentatively, D is TRBD1 (6 bases). This CDR3 has 16 amino acids. The V end was cut by 9 bases, the J end by 0 bases, with 17 bases between. Germline V lookup: CDR1 KGHDR, CDR2 SFDVKD. CDR3 nucleotide sequence: TGTGCCACCCTCGGGGGGCTCCCCCATAGCAATCAGCCCCAGCATTTT. It codes for CATLGGLPHSNQPQHF.

The genes are TRBV10-2 and TRBJ1-1, with a possible D match to TRBD1 (6 bases). The CDR3 has 13 residues. V lost 8 bases, J lost 2 bases, and 12 bases lay in between. Germline-derived CDR1 and CDR2 are WSHSY and SAAADI. Here the CDR3 DNA reads TGCGCCAGCGGAGGACAGAAAAACACTGAAGCTTTCTTT. This gives the protein CASGGQKNTEAFF.

V usage is TRBV7-8 and J usage is TRBJ1-2; TRBD1 might be the D (6 bases). Trimming shortened V by 1 base and J by 4 bases, and 16 bases separated the two germline ends. This CDR3 has 16 amino acids. Germline V lookup: CDR1 SGHVS, CDR2 FQNEAQ. The CDR3 nucleotides read TGTGCCAGCAGCTTAGGATCCCCCAGGGGCGGCTATGGCTACACCTTC. It yields the protein CASSLGSPRGGYGYTF. The full variable domain, in which reference TRBV7-8 and TRBJ1-2 provide the parts outside the CDR3, is GAGVSQSPRYKVAKRGQDVALRCDPISGHVSLFWYQQALGQGPEFLTYFQNEAQLDKSGLPSDRFFAERPEGSVSTLKIQRTQQEDSAVYLCASSLGSPRGGYGYTFGSGTRLTVV.